The clone carrying this T cell receptor beta chain was seen a single time. The germline V gene encodes CDR1 SGHRS and CDR2 YFSETQ. CDR3 length equals 13 residues. Trimming shortened V by 4 bases and J by 10 bases, and 12 bases separated the two germline ends. In the original analysis: Quantification of nucleated cells was approximated via reference gene primer amplification. TCRdb's copy holds only in-frame clones and misses some; the assay was immunoSEQ multiplex PCR. The DNA gave D and trimming, while V, J and clone size come from that table. The sample shows about 230,000 clones, 81% of them seen only once. The sample originates from a study of blood T cell repertoires in COVID-19. Background on the study: Italy, Spain and the United States were the sources of the convalescent and acute COVID-19 samples.

The receptor comes from a woman older than 75 with acute or convalescent COVID-19. The source material was peripheral blood. This rearrangement joins TRBV5-1 to TRBJ1-6, with D maybe TRBD1 (5 bases). The CDR3 region is CASSTSRESPLHF. The CDR3 DNA reads as TGCGCCAGCAGCACCTCCAGGGAATCACCCCTCCACTTT.